This TCR beta chain was captured by sequencing in a study of blood T cells in healthy people across ages. Study results and limitations: It was not known whether donors were CMV positive (a possible confounder of expanded clonotype changes).

This clonotype appeared a few times. What it binds is unknown. The CDR3 has 13 residues. Trimming shortened V by 0 bases and J by 7 bases, and 7 bases separated the two germline ends. The germline CDR1 and CDR2 sequences are LGHNA and YSLEER. The people who gave samples were healthy Caucasians from Russia, aged roughly 6 to 90. Isolation yielded PBMCs, at least 7 million per sample, in every case. Total RNA was extracted at no less than 5 micrograms per sample. A J-beta primer mix and a sample-barcoded 5' primer were used in a second PCR of roughly 7 to 12 cycles. TCRdb reprocessed the 5' RACE reads via MiXCR and lists one record per CDR3 protein. The sample includes around 710,000 distinct CDR3 sequences, 40% to 45% of them seen just once.

The sample taken for sequencing was blood. The V call is TRBV4-3, the J call TRBJ2-1, with D tentatively TRBD1 (5 bases). This sequence was found in a woman between 55 and 75 years old in good health. CDR3 nucleotides: TGCGCCAGCAGCCAAGAAGCAGGGAATGAGCAGTTCTTC. Protein: CASSQEAGNEQFF.